This TCR beta chain originates from a study of T cells in Graves' hyperthyroidism and ophthalmopathy. Looking at the study overall: Sampling of peripheral blood happened at initial diagnosis, prior to any treatment. Study findings and constraints: Ophthalmopathy was predicted by the model a median of approximately 6 months ahead of onset. Among clonotypes expanded in thyroid above 0.001, most were also found in blood. Ophthalmopathy could be told apart from stable hyperthyroidism with a 13 V-J model.

This CDR3 has 13 residues. J lost 8 bases, V lost 4 bases, and 7 bases had no gene match. CDR1 and CDR2 (germline): SGHTA, FQGNSA. TCR beta CDR3 regions were amplified from RNA. Researchers ran a first-round RT-PCR on the TCR CDR3 using the HTBI primer set. TCRdb passed the multiplex PCR reads through MiXCR, listing each CDR3 protein once. The sample has approximately 300,000 distinct CDR3 sequences; 17% are singletons. This clonotype has a count of ten or more. The antigen is unknown. The sample was blood. This chain uses TRBV7-2 with TRBJ1-1, with 7 bases matching TRBD1. The source is a woman aged 55-69 years with Graves' ophthalmopathy. CDR3 in amino acids: CASSSYRDREAFF. In nucleotides, the CDR3 is TGTGCCAGCAGCTCTTACCGGGACAGAGAAGCTTTCTTT.